This T cell receptor (beta chain) was found in a study of blood T cell repertoires in COVID-19. About the study: Italy, Spain and the United States were the sources of the convalescent and acute COVID-19 samples. T cells, B-cell-depleted T cells, or PBMCs supplied cDNA or gDNA.

Methods used by the authors: Reference gene primer amplification gave nucleated cell count estimates. Sequenced by immunoSEQ multiplex PCR; TCRdb stores in-frame clones only, minus some. D and trimming were read from the DNA, whereas the V and J calls and clone size are those reported in that table. The table records about 100,000 clones, roughly 85% of them present only once. The CDR3 sequence is 15 residues long. Germline V gene lookup returns CDR1 MRHNA and CDR2 SNTAGT. Trimming at V came to 5 bases and at J to 6 bases, leaving 8 bases not matched to a gene. The chain joins TRBV6-4 to TRBJ2-2; 8 nucleotides line up with TRBD1. The sequence was collected from a man in his sixties or seventies with active or convalescent COVID-19. The sequenced sample consisted of peripheral blood. Written as DNA, the CDR3 is TGTGCCAGCAGTCCTGACAGGGGATTCTCCGGGGAGCTGTTTTTT. Translating it yields CASSPDRGFSGELFF.